These T cell receptor beta chains were read from a single sample in a study of graft-versus-host responses after intestinal transplantation. Sequenced by immunoSEQ multiplex PCR; TCRdb stores in-frame clones only, minus some. The sample holds around 40,000 clones, approximately 94% seen once. These TCRs are of unknown antigen specificity. The input for sequencing was unstimulated CD4+ T cells sorted from spleen or lymph node cells, taken before transplant. These receptors were collected from a human donor who was the organ donor for an intestinal transplant. Both conserved end residues are part of each CDR3. The order of the fields is D gene, CDR3 length, J gene, V gene, clone size, CDR3 protein, CDR3 DNA. The D gene is left open where the match is weak. Clone size is given for some rows only: seen once, a few or many times, or a class if the clone is expanded.

d_gene: TRBD2
len: 17
j_gene: TRBJ2-3
v_gene: TRBV7-3
abundance: NA
CDR3aa: CASSLSPPSGLTDTQYF
CDR3nt: TGTGCCAGCAGCTTAAGCCCTCCTAGCGGCCTCACAGATACGCAGTATTTT

d_gene: NA
len: 14
j_gene: TRBJ2-5
v_gene: TRBV7-2
abundance: NA
CDR3aa: CASSFTPGGEYQYF
CDR3nt: TGTGCCAGCAGCTTTACCCCGGGTGGGGAATACCAGTACTTC

d_gene: TRBD1
len: 13
j_gene: TRBJ1-1
v_gene: TRBV7-9
abundance: NA
CDR3aa: CASSLFRTGEAFF
CDR3nt: TGTGCCAGCAGCTTATTTAGGACAGGAGAAGCTTTCTTT

d_gene: NA
len: 12
j_gene: TRBJ1-2
v_gene: TRBV30
abundance: NA
CDR3aa: CAWSEGGRGYTF
CDR3nt: TGTGCCTGGAGTGAGGGGGGTCGTGGCTACACCTTC

d_gene: NA
len: 13
j_gene: TRBJ1-2
v_gene: TRBV7-2
abundance: few
CDR3aa: CASSLAGEYGYTF
CDR3nt: TGTGCCAGCAGCTTAGCAGGGGAGTATGGCTACACCTTC

d_gene: NA
len: 14
j_gene: TRBJ2-7
v_gene: TRBV7-2
abundance: NA
CDR3aa: CASSLIQDPYEQYF
CDR3nt: TGTGCCAGCAGCTTGATACAGGATCCGTACGAGCAGTACTTC

d_gene: TRBD1
len: 17
j_gene: TRBJ2-5
v_gene: TRBV30
abundance: NA
CDR3aa: CAWSVRPGTGGQETQYF
CDR3nt: TGTGCCTGGAGTGTTAGACCCGGGACAGGAGGCCAAGAGACCCAGTACTTC

d_gene: NA
len: 15
j_gene: TRBJ2-7
v_gene: TRBV10-3
abundance: NA
CDR3aa: CAISAGHRGINEQYF
CDR3nt: TGTGCCATCAGTGCGGGGCATAGGGGGATCAACGAGCAGTACTTC

d_gene: TRBD1
len: 14
j_gene: TRBJ1-4
v_gene: TRBV2
abundance: NA
CDR3aa: CASRLDRVGEKLFF
CDR3nt: TGTGCCAGCAGATTAGACAGGGTTGGTGAAAAACTGTTTTTT

d_gene: NA
len: 15
j_gene: TRBJ2-2
v_gene: TRBV27
abundance: NA
CDR3aa: CASSRTGSNTGELFF
CDR3nt: TGTGCCAGCAGTAGGACCGGGTCCAACACCGGGGAGCTGTTTTTT

d_gene: TRBD1
len: 15
j_gene: TRBJ1-1
v_gene: TRBV9
abundance: NA
CDR3aa: CASSETGGGNTEAFF
CDR3nt: TGTGCCAGCAGCGAAACAGGGGGCGGGAACACTGAAGCTTTCTTT

d_gene: TRBD2
len: 18
j_gene: TRBJ2-1
v_gene: TRBV4-3
abundance: NA
CDR3aa: CASSQGLAGASSYNEQFF
CDR3nt: TGCGCCAGCAGCCAAGGGCTAGCGGGGGCCAGCTCCTACAATGAGCAGTTCTTC

d_gene: NA
len: 16
j_gene: TRBJ2-1
v_gene: TRBV2
abundance: NA
CDR3aa: CASSDLRRSSYNEQFF
CDR3nt: TGTGCCAGCAGTGATCTGCGGAGGAGCTCCTACAATGAGCAGTTCTTC

d_gene: TRBD1
len: 14
j_gene: TRBJ1-5
v_gene: TRBV29-1
abundance: NA
CDR3aa: CSVGQGYSNQPQHF
CDR3nt: TGCAGCGTGGGACAGGGATATAGCAATCAGCCCCAGCATTTT

d_gene: NA
len: 15
j_gene: TRBJ2-3
v_gene: TRBV12-5
abundance: NA
CDR3aa: CASGLGTVSTDTQYF
CDR3nt: TGTGCTAGTGGTTTGGGGACAGTTAGCACAGATACGCAGTATTTT

d_gene: NA
len: 15
j_gene: TRBJ2-1
v_gene: TRBV30
abundance: NA
CDR3aa: CAIQAGLQYYNEQFF
CDR3nt: TGTGCCATCCAGGCGGGTTTGCAGTACTACAATGAGCAGTTCTTC

d_gene: NA
len: 14
j_gene: TRBJ1-2
v_gene: TRBV6-1
abundance: NA
CDR3aa: CASSEIGRDYGYTF
CDR3nt: TGTGCCAGCAGTGAAATAGGGCGGGACTATGGCTACACCTTC

d_gene: NA
len: 17
j_gene: TRBJ2-2
v_gene: TRBV7-8
abundance: NA
CDR3aa: CASSLGGGTPYTGELFF
CDR3nt: TGTGCCAGCAGCTTAGGAGGCGGGACTCCTTACACCGGGGAGCTGTTTTTT

d_gene: NA
len: 11
j_gene: TRBJ2-1
v_gene: TRBV20-1
abundance: NA
CDR3aa: CSASRDHEQFF
CDR3nt: TGCAGTGCTAGCAGGGATCACGAGCAGTTCTTC

d_gene: NA
len: 12
j_gene: TRBJ1-2
v_gene: TRBV30
abundance: NA
CDR3aa: CAWTLGNPRTVF
CDR3nt: TGTGCCTGGACCCTAGGGAATCCGAGGACGGTCTTC

d_gene: TRBD2
len: 15
j_gene: TRBJ2-3
v_gene: TRBV9
abundance: NA
CDR3aa: CASSVGLAGGNTQYF
CDR3nt: TGTGCCAGCAGCGTAGGGCTAGCGGGGGGAAATACGCAGTATTTT

d_gene: NA
len: 14
j_gene: TRBJ1-6
v_gene: TRBV9
abundance: NA
CDR3aa: CASSATGRNSPLHF
CDR3nt: TGTGCCAGCAGCGCGACAGGACGTAATTCACCCCTCCACTTT

d_gene: NA
len: 12
j_gene: TRBJ2-1
v_gene: TRBV2
abundance: NA
CDR3aa: CASTALAYEQFF
CDR3nt: TGTGCCAGCACCGCACTAGCTTACGAGCAGTTCTTC

d_gene: NA
len: 14
j_gene: TRBJ2-6
v_gene: TRBV5-6
abundance: NA
CDR3aa: CASSLDSGANVLTF
CDR3nt: TGTGCCAGCAGCTTGGACTCTGGGGCCAACGTCCTGACTTTC

d_gene: TRBD1
len: 16
j_gene: TRBJ1-3
v_gene: TRBV11-3
abundance: NA
CDR3aa: CASSYRTGAGGNTIYF
CDR3nt: TGTGCCAGCAGCTATCGAACAGGGGCGGGTGGAAACACCATATATTTT

d_gene: NA
len: 14
j_gene: TRBJ2-3
v_gene: TRBV7-3
abundance: NA
CDR3aa: CASSAGQRSRTQYF
CDR3nt: TGTGCCAGCAGCGCGGGACAGAGAAGTAGGACGCAGTATTTT

d_gene: NA
len: 15
j_gene: TRBJ1-1
v_gene: TRBV5-1
abundance: NA
CDR3aa: CASSLDQGQNTEAFF
CDR3nt: TGCGCCAGCAGCTTGGATCAGGGGCAGAACACTGAAGCTTTCTTT

d_gene: TRBD1
len: 12
j_gene: TRBJ2-7
v_gene: TRBV10-3
abundance: NA
CDR3aa: CAISGTGGEQYF
CDR3nt: TGTGCCATCAGTGGGACAGGGGGCGAGCAGTACTTC

d_gene: TRBD2
len: 15
j_gene: TRBJ2-2
v_gene: TRBV4-1
abundance: NA
CDR3aa: CASSLSGGNTGELFF
CDR3nt: TGCGCCAGCAGCCTCAGCGGGGGGAACACCGGGGAGCTGTTTTTT

d_gene: NA
len: 14
j_gene: TRBJ1-2
v_gene: TRBV28
abundance: NA
CDR3aa: CASSLRAEYYGYTF
CDR3nt: TGTGCCAGCAGTTTAAGGGCAGAATACTATGGCTACACCTTC

d_gene: NA
len: 17
j_gene: TRBJ1-6
v_gene: TRBV28
abundance: NA
CDR3aa: CASSLVSKMGYNSPLHF
CDR3nt: TGTGCCAGCAGTTTAGTCTCTAAGATGGGATATAATTCACCCCTCCACTTT

d_gene: TRBD1
len: 15
j_gene: TRBJ2-1
v_gene: TRBV9
abundance: NA
CDR3aa: CASSVVGTGYNEQFF
CDR3nt: TGTGCCAGCAGCGTAGTGGGGACAGGGTACAATGAGCAGTTCTTC

d_gene: TRBD2
len: 17
j_gene: TRBJ2-3
v_gene: TRBV7-2
abundance: NA
CDR3aa: CASSLRSLAGGRNTQYF
CDR3nt: TGTGCCAGCAGCTTAAGGTCTCTAGCGGGGGGGCGAAATACGCAGTATTTT

d_gene: NA
len: 15
j_gene: TRBJ1-1
v_gene: TRBV4-3
abundance: NA
CDR3aa: CASSQDFRQSAEAFF
CDR3nt: TGCGCCAGCAGCCAAGATTTCAGGCAGTCAGCTGAAGCTTTCTTT

d_gene: TRBD2
len: 13
j_gene: TRBJ2-5
v_gene: TRBV2
abundance: NA
CDR3aa: CASQRGVQETQYF
CDR3nt: TGTGCCAGCCAGCGGGGGGTACAAGAGACCCAGTACTTC

d_gene: NA
len: 14
j_gene: TRBJ1-1
v_gene: TRBV7-8
abundance: NA
CDR3aa: CASSGGVVSAEAFF
CDR3nt: TGTGCCAGCAGCGGAGGTGTTGTCTCAGCTGAAGCTTTCTTT

d_gene: TRBD1
len: 14
j_gene: TRBJ2-7
v_gene: TRBV6-5
abundance: NA
CDR3aa: CASSTDRARGEQYF
CDR3nt: TGTGCCAGCAGTACCGACAGGGCCCGGGGCGAGCAGTACTTC

d_gene: NA
len: 15
j_gene: TRBJ1-1
v_gene: TRBV4-3
abundance: NA
CDR3aa: CASSQDMGGNTEAFF
CDR3nt: TGCGCCAGCAGCCAAGATATGGGGGGGAACACTGAAGCTTTCTTT

d_gene: TRBD1
len: 16
j_gene: TRBJ1-2
v_gene: TRBV5-4
abundance: NA
CDR3aa: CASSLTQGARSYGYTF
CDR3nt: TGTGCCAGCAGCCTGACACAGGGGGCGCGAAGCTATGGCTACACCTTC

d_gene: NA
len: 13
j_gene: TRBJ2-1
v_gene: TRBV6-5
abundance: NA
CDR3aa: CASSYDRYNEQFF
CDR3nt: TGTGCCAGCAGTTACGACAGATACAATGAGCAGTTCTTC

d_gene: TRBD1
len: 14
j_gene: TRBJ1-1
v_gene: TRBV28
abundance: once
CDR3aa: CATGNRGLNTEAFF
CDR3nt: TGTGCCACCGGGAACAGGGGTCTGAACACTGAAGCTTTCTTT

d_gene: TRBD2
len: 16
j_gene: TRBJ2-1
v_gene: TRBV7-2
abundance: NA
CDR3aa: CASSLAPSGDVGEQFF
CDR3nt: TGTGCCAGCAGCTTAGCGCCCAGCGGGGACGTTGGTGAGCAGTTCTTC

d_gene: NA
len: 13
j_gene: TRBJ2-1
v_gene: TRBV11-3
abundance: NA
CDR3aa: CASETGRNNEQFF
CDR3nt: TGTGCCAGCGAGACAGGACGGAACAATGAGCAGTTCTTC

d_gene: NA
len: 15
j_gene: TRBJ1-4
v_gene: TRBV5-1
abundance: NA
CDR3aa: CASSLGGATNEKLFF
CDR3nt: TGCGCCAGCAGCTTGGGGGGGGCAACTAATGAAAAACTGTTTTTT

d_gene: NA
len: 15
j_gene: TRBJ1-2
v_gene: TRBV19
abundance: few
CDR3aa: CASSIDLRMNYGYTF
CDR3nt: TGTGCCAGTAGTATAGATCTCCGGATGAACTATGGCTACACCTTC

d_gene: NA
len: 13
j_gene: TRBJ1-2
v_gene: TRBV19
abundance: NA
CDR3aa: CASSISGNYGYTF
CDR3nt: TGTGCCAGTAGTATATCAGGAAACTATGGCTACACCTTC

d_gene: TRBD1
len: 16
j_gene: TRBJ1-4
v_gene: TRBV6-5
abundance: NA
CDR3aa: CASSYRQGANNEKLFF
CDR3nt: TGTGCCAGCAGTTACCGACAGGGGGCGAATAATGAAAAACTGTTTTTT

d_gene: NA
len: 16
j_gene: TRBJ1-1
v_gene: TRBV30
abundance: NA
CDR3aa: CAWSEEGLVRRTEAFF
CDR3nt: TGTGCCTGGAGTGAAGAGGGACTCGTAAGGAGGACTGAAGCTTTCTTT

d_gene: TRBD1
len: 16
j_gene: TRBJ2-7
v_gene: TRBV4-3
abundance: NA
CDR3aa: CASSHSTGHRFYEQYF
CDR3nt: TGCGCCAGCAGCCATTCGACAGGGCACCGCTTTTACGAGCAGTACTTC

d_gene: TRBD2
len: 17
j_gene: TRBJ2-3
v_gene: TRBV5-1
abundance: NA
CDR3aa: CASSSGTSGGARDTQYF
CDR3nt: TGCGCCAGCAGCTCCGGGACTAGCGGGGGGGCCAGGGATACGCAGTATTTT

d_gene: TRBD2
len: 18
j_gene: TRBJ2-5
v_gene: TRBV4-1
abundance: NA
CDR3aa: CASSQGTSGGGLWETQYF
CDR3nt: TGCGCCAGCAGCCAAGGGACTAGCGGGGGGGGATTATGGGAGACCCAGTACTTC

d_gene: NA
len: 14
j_gene: TRBJ2-5
v_gene: TRBV4-1
abundance: NA
CDR3aa: CASSLLDGEETQYF
CDR3nt: TGCGCCAGCAGCCTCCTGGACGGAGAGGAGACCCAGTACTTC

d_gene: NA
len: 15
j_gene: TRBJ1-3
v_gene: TRBV6-6
abundance: NA
CDR3aa: CASSYSWGPGNTIYF
CDR3nt: TGTGCCAGCAGTTACTCCTGGGGGCCTGGAAACACCATATATTTT